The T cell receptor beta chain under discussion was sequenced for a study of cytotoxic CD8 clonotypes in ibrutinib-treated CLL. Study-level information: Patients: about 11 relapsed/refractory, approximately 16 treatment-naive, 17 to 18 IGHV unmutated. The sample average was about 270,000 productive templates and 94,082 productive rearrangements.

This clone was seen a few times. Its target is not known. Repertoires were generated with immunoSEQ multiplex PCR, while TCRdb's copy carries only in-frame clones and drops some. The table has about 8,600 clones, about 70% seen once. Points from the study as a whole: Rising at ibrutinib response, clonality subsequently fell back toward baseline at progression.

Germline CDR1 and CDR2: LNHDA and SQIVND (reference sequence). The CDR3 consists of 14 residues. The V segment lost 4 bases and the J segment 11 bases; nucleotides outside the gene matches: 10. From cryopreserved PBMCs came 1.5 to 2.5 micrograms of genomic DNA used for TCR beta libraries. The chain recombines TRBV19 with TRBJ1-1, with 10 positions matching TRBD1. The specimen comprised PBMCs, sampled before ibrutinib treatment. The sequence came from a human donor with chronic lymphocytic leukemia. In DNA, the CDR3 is TGTGCCAGTAGTAAGACAGGGGGCGCAAGTCGTGCTTTCTTT. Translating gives CASSKTGGASRAFF. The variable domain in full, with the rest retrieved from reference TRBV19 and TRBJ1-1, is DGGITQSPKYLFRKEGQNVTLSCEQNLNHDAMYWYRQDPGQGLRLIYYSQIVNDFQKGDIAEGYSVSREKKESFPLTVTSAQKNPTAFYLCASSKTGGASRAFFGQGTRLTVV.